The 10 T cell receptor beta chains below come from one sample, sequenced in a study of CXCR3-negative and CXCR3-positive naive CD8 T cells. Carrying UMI labels, the TRB cDNA libraries were prepared through 5' RACE. TCRdb reanalyzed the 5' RACE reads, giving one entry per CDR3 protein sequence and no DNA. Recorded for this sample: 100,000 to 150,000 distinct CDR3 sequences. The material sequenced was naive CXCR3- CD8+ T cells from blood. The subset: CD45RO-CCR7+CD27+CD95- naive CD8+ T cells lacking CXCR3 (TNR3-). The receptors here all came from a human donor in good health. Some clones in this sample may be carry-over from other donors' samples.

The chain links TRBV12-3 or TRBV12-4 to TRBJ2-5; the D gene TCRdb calls, TRBD1, cannot be checked with no DNA. The CDR3 is 15 residues long. The chain's CDR3 is CASSAPGTPRGTQYF.

This chain's CDR3 is CSTGTGLYEQYF. This chain joins TRBV29-1 and TRBJ2-7; TCRdb selects TRBD1, and the lack of DNA leaves this call unchecked. The CDR3 runs 12 residues. The germline V gene has CDR1 SQVTM and CDR2 ANQGSEA.

The J gene is TRBJ2-1, the V gene TRBV13; as DNA is missing, the TRBD1 call by TCRdb cannot be tested. This CDR3 is 13 amino acids long. Germline V CDR1 and CDR2: PRHDT, FYEKMQ (reference sequence). CDR3 region: CASSTGQHNEQFF.

J is TRBJ2-5 and V is TRBV2. Germline CDR1 SNHLY, CDR2 FYNNEI. The length of the CDR3 is 15 residues. The CDR3 spells CASRPTVFLQETQYF.

This rearrangement joins TRBV20-1 to TRBJ2-2; lacking DNA, the TRBD1 call made by TCRdb goes unchecked. Germline-derived CDR1 and CDR2 are DFQATT and SNEGSKA (reference sequence). The CDR3 sequence is 19 residues long. This CDR3 is CSARDRLRGASLNTGELFF.

The rearrangement joins TRBV2 to TRBJ2-7; absent DNA, TCRdb's TRBD1 call cannot be checked. In germline, CDR1 is SNHLY, CDR2 FYNNEI. This CDR3 spans 15 amino acids. CDR3 residues: CASRAGTGATHEQYF.

V and J are TRBV4-1 and TRBJ1-2; absent DNA, TCRdb's TRBD1 call cannot be checked. The CDR3 has 14 amino acids. Germline CDR1 reads MGHRA; CDR2 reads YSYEKL. The CDR3 protein is CASSLGTGVDGYTF.

V gene TRBV12-3 or TRBV12-4 combines with J gene TRBJ2-7; TCRdb's assignment of TRBD1 cannot be checked, as there is no DNA. This CDR3 has 16 residues. The CDR3: CASSLAWTGRGDEQYF.

The chain has TRBV7-9 and TRBJ2-3; the D call from TCRdb, TRBD1, cannot be confirmed without DNA. CDR3 length equals 15 residues. Germline V gene data show CDR1 as SEHNR and CDR2 as FQNEAQ (reference sequence). The CDR3 is CASSFNPRGTDTQYF.

The CDR3 loop is CASSDEASSQPQHF. This sequence joins TRBV25-1 and TRBJ1-5. The CDR3 runs 14 residues. CDR1 and CDR2 (germline): MGHDK, SYGVNS.